This T cell receptor beta chain emerged from a study of T cells in Graves' hyperthyroidism and ophthalmopathy. Across the whole study: Peripheral blood was acquired at first diagnosis, ahead of any therapy whatsoever. Study observations and caveats: Blood shared most expanded thyroid clonotypes above 0.001.

Amplified regions were TCR beta CDR3 sequences from RNA transcripts. HTBI primers were used for first-round RT-PCR of the TCR CDR3. TCRdb re-called the multiplex PCR reads through MiXCR, storing one row per CDR3 protein. The data contain hundreds of thousands of distinct CDR3 sequences, roughly 13% of them seen just once; the ten biggest clones take up about a third. Concerning this clonotype itself: Its cognate antigen is unknown.

CDR1 and CDR2 (germline): KGHSH, LQKENI. The CDR3 consists of 18 residues. The V gene lost 2 bases and the J gene lost 1 base, with 20 bases spanning the gap. The receptor comes from a woman in her thirties or forties with Graves' ophthalmopathy. V gene TRBV18 combines with J gene TRBJ1-1, with a tentative D call TRBD1 (5 bases). Specimen: blood. The CDR3 region has the DNA TGTGCCAGCTCACCAATGGTTTCAGGGAGGGGTGCGAACACTGAAGCTTTCTTT. Its translation: CASSPMVSGRGANTEAFF.